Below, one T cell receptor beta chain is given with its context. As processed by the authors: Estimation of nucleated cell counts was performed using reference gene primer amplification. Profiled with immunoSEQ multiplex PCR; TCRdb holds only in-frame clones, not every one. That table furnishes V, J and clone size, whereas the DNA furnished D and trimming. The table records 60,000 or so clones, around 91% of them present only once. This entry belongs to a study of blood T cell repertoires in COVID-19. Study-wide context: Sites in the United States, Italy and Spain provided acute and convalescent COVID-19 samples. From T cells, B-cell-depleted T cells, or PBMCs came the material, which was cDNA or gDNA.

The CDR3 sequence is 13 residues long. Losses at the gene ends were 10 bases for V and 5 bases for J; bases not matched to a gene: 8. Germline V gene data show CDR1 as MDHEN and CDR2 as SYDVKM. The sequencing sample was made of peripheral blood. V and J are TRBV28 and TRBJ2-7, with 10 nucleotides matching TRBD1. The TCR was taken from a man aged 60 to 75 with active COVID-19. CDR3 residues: CAILPDRGDEQYF. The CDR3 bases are TGTGCCATCCTACCGGACAGGGGGGACGAGCAGTACTTC.